This T cell receptor beta chain was identified during a study of T-cell reconstitution after alpha-beta-depleted transplantation in children. This CDR3 region has 18 residues. From germline, CDR1 is KGHDR and CDR2 SFDVKD. V shed 6 bases and J 5 bases; nucleotides not matched to a gene: 16. This sample's TCRbeta library carried unique molecular identifier barcodes. Using its own MiXCR run on the PCR reads, TCRdb lists one record per CDR3 protein. The sample lists 250,000 to 350,000 distinct CDR3 sequences; 9.9% were seen once. This clonotype occurred many times. The TCR was taken from a human donor who donated a stem cell graft to a child with SCID. The sample here was PBMCs from the stem cell graft donor, taken from the stem cell graft. This chain connects TRBV24-1 to TRBJ2-5; 11 bases are a match to TRBD1. The CDR3 region is CATSSGQGAYDLTETQYF. For the CDR3, the DNA is TGTGCCACCAGTTCAGGACAGGGGGCGTACGACCTTACCGAGACCCAGTACTTC.